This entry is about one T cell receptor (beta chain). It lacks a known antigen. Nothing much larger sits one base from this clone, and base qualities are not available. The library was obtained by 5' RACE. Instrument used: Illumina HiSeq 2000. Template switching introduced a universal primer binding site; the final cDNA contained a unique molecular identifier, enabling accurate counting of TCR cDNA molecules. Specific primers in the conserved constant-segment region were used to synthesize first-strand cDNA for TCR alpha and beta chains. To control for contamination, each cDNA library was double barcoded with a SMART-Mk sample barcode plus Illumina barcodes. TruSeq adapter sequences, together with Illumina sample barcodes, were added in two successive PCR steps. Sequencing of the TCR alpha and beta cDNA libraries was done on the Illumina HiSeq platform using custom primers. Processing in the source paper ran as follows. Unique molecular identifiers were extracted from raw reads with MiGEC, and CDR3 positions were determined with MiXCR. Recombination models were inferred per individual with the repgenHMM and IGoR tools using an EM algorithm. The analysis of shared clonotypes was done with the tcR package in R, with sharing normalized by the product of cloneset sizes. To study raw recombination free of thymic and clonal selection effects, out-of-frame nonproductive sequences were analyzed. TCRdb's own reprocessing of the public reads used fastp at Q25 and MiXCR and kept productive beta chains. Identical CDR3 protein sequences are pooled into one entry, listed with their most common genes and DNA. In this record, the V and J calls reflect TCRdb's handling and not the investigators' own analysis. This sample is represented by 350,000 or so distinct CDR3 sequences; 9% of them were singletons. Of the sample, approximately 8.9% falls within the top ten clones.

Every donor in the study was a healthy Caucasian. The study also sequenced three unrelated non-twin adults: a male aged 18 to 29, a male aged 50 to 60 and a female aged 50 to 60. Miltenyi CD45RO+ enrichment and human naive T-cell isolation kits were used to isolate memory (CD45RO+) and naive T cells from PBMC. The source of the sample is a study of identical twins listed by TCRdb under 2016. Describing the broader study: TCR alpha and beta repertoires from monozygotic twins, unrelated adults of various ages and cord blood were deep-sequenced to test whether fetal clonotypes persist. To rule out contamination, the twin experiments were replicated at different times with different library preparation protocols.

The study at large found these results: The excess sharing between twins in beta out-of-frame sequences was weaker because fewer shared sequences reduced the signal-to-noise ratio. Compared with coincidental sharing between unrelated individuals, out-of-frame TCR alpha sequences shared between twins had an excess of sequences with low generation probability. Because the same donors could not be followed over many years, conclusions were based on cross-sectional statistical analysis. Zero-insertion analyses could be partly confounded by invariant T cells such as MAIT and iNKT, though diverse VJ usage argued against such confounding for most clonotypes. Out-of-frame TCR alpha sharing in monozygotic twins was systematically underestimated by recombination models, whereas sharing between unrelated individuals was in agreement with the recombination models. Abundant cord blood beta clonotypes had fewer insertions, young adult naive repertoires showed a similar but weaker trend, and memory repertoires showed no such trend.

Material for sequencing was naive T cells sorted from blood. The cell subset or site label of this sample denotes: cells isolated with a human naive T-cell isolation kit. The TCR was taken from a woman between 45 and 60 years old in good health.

The CDR3 protein is CSAEQGRRGQETQYF. The nucleotide sequence reads as follows: TGCAGTGCTGAGCAGGGGCGCAGGGGGCAAGAGACCCAGTACTTC. The chain employs TRBV20-1 and TRBJ2-5; 7 bases in the middle match TRBD1. The CDR3 runs 15 residues from the cysteine to the phenylalanine. Only the CDR3 part of the read is kept: 45 bases, read in frame from the first base. The germline V gene (reference sequence) yields DFQATT for CDR1 and SNEGSKA for CDR2. At the junction V is shortened by 5 bases and J by 2 bases; bases outside the gene matches: 11.